The 12 T cell receptor beta chains below all came from one sample that was sequenced in a study of T-cell memory formation after mild COVID-19 (dated by TCRdb to 2020 to 2022). Library method: 5' RACE. The instrument was an Illumina NovaSeq 6000. The public reads were reanalyzed by TCRdb: fastp trimming at Q25, MiXCR alignment, in-frame beta chains only. Each CDR3 protein appears once, grouped with its most common genes and DNA. The sample table contains hundreds of thousands of distinct CDR3 sequences; only one count was recorded for around 17% of them. The leading ten clones occupy 20% to 25% of the sample. What was sequenced was PBMCs or a T cell subset sorted from them (not recorded which). All receptors derive from a man between 18 and 29 years old who had mild COVID-19 (a few samples of this study predate the infection). The sample titles of this study are shuffled in the database, so cell type and time point are left out; the donor was told from shared clones.

This clonotype was picked up a small number of times. CDR3: CASSLRADTDTQYF. CDR3 DNA sequence: TGTGCCAGCAGCTTGCGTGCCGACACAGATACGCAGTATTTT. The chain recombines TRBV7-2 with TRBJ2-3; D is ambiguous. The CDR3 has 14 amino acids. The ends were cut back, 3 bases at V and 2 bases at J, with 9 bases in the middle. Germline V lookup: CDR1 SGHTA, CDR2 FQGNSA.

The J gene is TRBJ2-7, the V gene TRBV7-6; TRBD2 agrees at 8 bases. V shed 2 bases, J shed 5 bases, and the junction held 5 bases outside the gene matches. Germline V gene lookup returns CDR1 SGHVS and CDR2 FNYEAQ. This CDR3 spans 14 amino acids. Written as DNA, the CDR3 is TGTGCCAGCAGCTTAACGGGGGGGCCGAACGAGCAGTACGTC. Protein sequence: CASSLTGGPNEQYV.

The sample holds a few counts of this clonotype. The genes are TRBV4-3 and TRBJ2-2; no clear D gene. There are 17 residues in the CDR3. Germline V gene lookup returns CDR1 LGHNA and CDR2 YSLEER. Trimming took off 1 base at V and 4 bases at J, with 16 bases between the two ends. The CDR3 DNA reads TGCGCCAGCAGCCAAGCCTCGAGCCCTCGTAGCACCGGGGAGCTGTTTTTT. Translating it yields CASSQASSPRSTGELFF.

The sample holds a few counts of this clonotype. The V and J genes are TRBV12-3 or TRBV12-4 and TRBJ2-2; D remains unclear. With 4 bases removed from V and 3 bases from J, the gap between germline ends came to 9 bases. The CDR3 has 14 amino acids. The CDR3 spells CASSWAGDTGELFF. CDR3 sequence (DNA): TGTGCCAGCAGTTGGGCAGGAGACACCGGGGAGCTGTTTTTT.

The genes are TRBV20-1 and TRBJ1-1, with D possibly TRBD1 on 6 matching bases. Looked up from germline, CDR1 is DFQATT and CDR2 is SNEGSKA (reference sequence). This CDR3 region has 12 residues. V was trimmed by 5 bases and J by 6 bases, leaving 13 bases between them. The chain's CDR3 is CSALKGGAEAFF. The CDR3 nucleotides are TGCAGTGCTTTGAAGGGGGGTGCTGAAGCTTTCTTT.

This clonotype was seen repeatedly, ten times or more. This chain joins TRBV7-9 and TRBJ1-1; D not certain. CDR3 length: 13 amino acids. Trimming shortened V by 4 bases and J by 1 base, and 7 bases separated the two germline ends. Germline-derived CDR1 and CDR2 are SEHNR and FQNEAQ (reference sequence). CDR3 nucleotides: TGTGCCAGCAGCTCCCTCTCGAACACTGAAGCTTTCTTT. The encoded protein is CASSSLSNTEAFF.

This clonotype was seen a handful of times. The chain uses TRBV6-5 and TRBJ2-5; TRBD1 aligns across 9 bases. V trimming: 4 bases; J trimming: 2 bases; junction bases outside the gene matches: 11. This CDR3 is 17 amino acids long. Germline CDR1 and CDR2: MNHEY and SVGAGI. The CDR3 region is CASSWGQDRGGQETQYF. The CDR3 bases are TGTGCCAGCAGTTGGGGGCAGGACAGGGGCGGTCAAGAGACCCAGTACTTC.

A few counts support this clonotype. The chain uses TRBV6-2 or TRBV6-3 and TRBJ2-2; D is uncertain. With 8 bases removed from V and 4 bases from J, the gap between germline ends came to 11 bases. The CDR3 spans 13 residues. The germline V gene has CDR1 MNHEY and CDR2 SVGEGT. The chain's CDR3 is CASLPVGTGELFF. The CDR3 region has the DNA TGTGCCAGCCTACCCGTGGGCACCGGGGAGCTGTTTTTT.

The V and J genes are TRBV7-9 and TRBJ2-3; 9 positions agree with TRBD1. This CDR3 is 17 amino acids long. Germline-derived CDR1 and CDR2 are SEHNR and FQNEAQ (reference sequence). Losses at the gene ends were 4 bases for V and 6 bases for J; bases not matched to a gene: 14. CDR3 nucleotides: TGTGCCAGCAGCTCCCTAGGGGACAGGGTTTCGTCGGATACGCAGTATTTT. This sequence encodes CASSSLGDRVSSDTQYF.

V and J are TRBV27 and TRBJ2-1; 7 positions match TRBD2. Germline V gives CDR1 MNHEY, CDR2 SMNVEV (reference sequence). J gave up 7 bases and V 4 bases, and 16 bases lay outside the gene matches. The CDR3 covers 17 residues. This CDR3 is CASSSLLGEGIYNEQFF. CDR3 DNA: TGTGCCAGCAGTTCTCTATTGGGGGAGGGGATATATAATGAGCAGTTCTTC.

This sequence joins TRBV20-1 and TRBJ2-7; tentative D call: TRBD1 (5 bases). The V end was cut by 1 base, the J end by 4 bases, with 14 bases between. Germline V gene sequence: CDR1 DFQATT, CDR2 SNEGSKA (reference sequence). The CDR3 consists of 14 residues. The DNA of the CDR3 is TGCAGTGCTAGAGTAATTCGGACACCTTACGAGCAGTACTTC. Translated: CSARVIRTPYEQYF.

V and J are TRBV4-1 and TRBJ2-5; 12 nucleotides line up with TRBD2. CDR3 length: 17 amino acids. Germline CDR1 MGHRA, CDR2 YSYEKL. The V gene end was trimmed by 1 base and the J gene end by 1 base; junction bases not matched to a gene: 4. The CDR3 sequence is CASSQGLAGAPQETQYF. In DNA form, the CDR3 reads TGCGCCAGCAGCCAAGGACTAGCGGGGGCACCCCAAGAGACCCAGTACTTC.